The 9 T cell receptor beta chains reported below all come from one sample, sequenced in a study of blood T cell repertoires in COVID-19. Assay used: immunoSEQ multiplex PCR; TCRdb lists only in-frame clones, some missing. The sample holds around 99,000 clones; about nine tenths are singletons and the top ten take approximately 5.1%. The sample consisted of peripheral blood. The receptors come from a man aged 45-65 years with acute or convalescent COVID-19.

The genes are TRBV14 and TRBJ2-1; TRBD2 matches at 8 bases. The length of the CDR3 is 17 residues. With V trimmed by 0 bases and J by 7 bases, 11 bases remained unmatched. The germline V gene encodes CDR1 SGHDN and CDR2 FVKESK. The CDR3 is CASSQEAGETFSNEQFF. Written as DNA, the CDR3 is TGTGCCAGCAGCCAAGAAGCGGGAGAAACGTTTTCGAATGAGCAGTTCTTC.

The chain employs TRBV5-1 and TRBJ2-5; perhaps TRBD2 as D (6 bases). Germline CDR1 reads SGHRS; CDR2 reads YFSETQ. V gave up 2 bases and J gave up 5 bases, with 13 bases separating them. This CDR3 comprises 14 residues. The CDR3 DNA reads TGCGCCAGCAGCTTCGGACTAAACCTCGAGACCCAGTACTTC. Translating it yields CASSFGLNLETQYF.

This chain uses TRBV2 with TRBJ2-1; TRBD1 matches 7 bases. The CDR3 length is 14 residues. Unmatched junction bases numbered 11, after V lost 6 bases and J lost 9 bases. Germline-derived CDR1 and CDR2 are SNHLY and FYNNEI. The CDR3 DNA sequence: TGTGCCAGCAGCACCCAGGGGGTGTCCAGTGAGCAGTTCTTC. Translating gives CASSTQGVSSEQFF.

V and J are TRBV5-5 and TRBJ2-3; TRBD2 matches 10 bases. The CDR3 has 17 residues. Trimming cost V 1 base and J 3 bases; bases outside gene matches: 8. Germline assignment: CDR1 SGHKS and CDR2 YYEKEE (reference sequence). The CDR3 DNA sequence: TGTGCCAGCAGCTTGAGGTCTAGCGGGAGCTTGACAGATACGCAGTATTTT. Translation gives CASSLRSSGSLTDTQYF.

The chain has TRBV28 and TRBJ2-5; 7 bases map to TRBD2. CDR1 and CDR2 from the germline V gene are MDHEN and SYDVKM. This CDR3 comprises 14 residues. Trimming at V came to 6 bases and at J to 1 base, leaving 5 bases not matched to a gene. This CDR3 is CASSPAGFQETQYF. In DNA form, the CDR3 reads TGTGCCAGCAGCCCAGCGGGGTTCCAAGAGACCCAGTACTTC.

A single count supports this clone. The CDR3 DNA reads as TGTGCCAGCAGTCACCCGGGAAGTTACAATGAGCAGTTCTTC. This gives the protein CASSHPGSYNEQFF. The chain couples TRBV3-1 (or the pseudogene TRBV3-2) to TRBJ2-1; TRBD2 might be the D (5 bases). The V gene's germline CDR1 is LGHDT and CDR2 YNNKEL (reference sequence). The length of the CDR3 is 14 residues. V lost 6 bases and J 4 bases, leaving 13 bases between the germline ends.

The chain links TRBV6-2 or TRBV6-3 to TRBJ2-1, with no clear D. In germline, CDR1 is MNHEY, CDR2 SVGEGT. Deletions cut 0 bases from V and 10 bases from J, with 13 bases between. The CDR3 runs 14 residues. The CDR3 sequence is CASSYSTLVGEQFF. The CDR3 DNA follows: TGTGCCAGCAGTTACTCGACCCTAGTCGGGGAGCAGTTCTTC.

The rearrangement links TRBV4-1 to TRBJ2-7; 13 bases fit TRBD2. There are 17 residues in the CDR3. Germline V CDR1 and CDR2: MGHRA, YSYEKL. Trimming at V came to 4 bases and at J to 2 bases, leaving 8 bases not matched to a gene. This CDR3 is CASSPGLAGASAYEQYF. In DNA form, the CDR3 reads TGCGCCAGCAGCCCCGGACTAGCGGGAGCGTCGGCCTACGAGCAGTACTTC.

The count of this clone is one. This chain links TRBV5-4 with TRBJ2-1; TRBD2 matches at 12 bases. CDR3 length equals 16 residues. Germline V gene sequence: CDR1 SGHNT, CDR2 YYREEE (reference sequence). The J segment lost 2 bases and the V segment lost 3 bases, leaving 3 bases of the junction unmatched. This CDR3 reads CASSSGLAGTYNEQFF. Here the CDR3 DNA reads TGTGCCAGCAGCTCGGGACTAGCGGGTACCTACAATGAGCAGTTCTTC.